Detailed here is one TCR beta chain. What it recognizes is unknown. Germline V gives CDR1 SGDLS, CDR2 YYNGEE. The length of the CDR3 is 15 residues. The V gene end was trimmed by 2 bases and the J gene end by 5 bases; junction bases not matched to a gene: 7. The survey-level immunoSEQ assay was used. Profiled with immunoSEQ multiplex PCR; TCRdb holds only in-frame clones, not every one. The sample yields about 24,000 clones, roughly 78% seen once. These data are taken from a study of STAT5B mutations in CD4+ large granular lymphocyte leukemia. Points from the study as a whole: TRBV06-family usage was enriched in top patient clones (8/27) versus controls (2/35). Data were not HLA-matched across samples.

The V call is TRBV9, the J call TRBJ2-5, with 9 positions matching TRBD2. Specimen: CD4+ T cells from blood buffy coats. This TCR was sampled from a human donor in good health. The CDR3 spells CASSVAGGPVETQYF. As DNA, the CDR3 is TGTGCCAGCAGCGTTGCGGGGGGGCCAGTTGAGACCCAGTACTTC. The whole variable domain, remainder taken from reference TRBV9 and TRBJ2-5, is DSGVTQTPKHLITATGQRVTLRCSPRSGDLSVYWYQQSLDQGLQFLIQYYNGEERAKGNILERFSAQQFPDLHSELNLSSLELGDSALYFCASSVAGGPVETQYFGPGTRLLVL.